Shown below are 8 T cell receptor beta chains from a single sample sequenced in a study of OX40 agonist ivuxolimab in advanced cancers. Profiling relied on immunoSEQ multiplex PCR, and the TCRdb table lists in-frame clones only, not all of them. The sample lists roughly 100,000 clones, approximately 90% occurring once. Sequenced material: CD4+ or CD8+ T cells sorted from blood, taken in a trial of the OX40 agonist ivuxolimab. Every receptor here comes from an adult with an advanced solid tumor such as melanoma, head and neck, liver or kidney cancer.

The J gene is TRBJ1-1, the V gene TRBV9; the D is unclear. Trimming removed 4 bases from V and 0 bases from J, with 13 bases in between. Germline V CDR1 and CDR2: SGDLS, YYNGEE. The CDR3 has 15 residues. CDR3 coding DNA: TGTGCCAGCAGCTTCCGGGAGGGTTTGAACACTGAAGCTTTCTTT. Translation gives CASSFREGLNTEAFF. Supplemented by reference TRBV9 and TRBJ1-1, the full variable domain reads DSGVTQTPKHLITATGQRVTLRCSPRSGDLSVYWYQQSLDQGLQFLIQYYNGEERAKGNILERFSAQQFPDLHSELNLSSLELGDSALYFCASSFREGLNTEAFFGQGTRLTVV.

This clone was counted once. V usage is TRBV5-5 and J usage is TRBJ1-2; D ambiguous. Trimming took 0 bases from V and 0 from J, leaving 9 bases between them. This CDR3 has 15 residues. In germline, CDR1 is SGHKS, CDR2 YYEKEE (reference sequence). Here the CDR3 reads CASSLAGGANYGYTF. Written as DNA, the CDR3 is TGTGCCAGCAGCTTGGCGGGAGGAGCTAACTATGGCTACACCTTC.

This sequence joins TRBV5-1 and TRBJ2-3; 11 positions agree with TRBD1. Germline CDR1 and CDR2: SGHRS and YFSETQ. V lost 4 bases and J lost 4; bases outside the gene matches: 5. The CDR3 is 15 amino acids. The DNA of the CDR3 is TGCGCCAGCAGCATCGGACAGGGGGCTTCAGATACGCAGTATTTT. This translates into CASSIGQGASDTQYF.

The DNA of the CDR3 is TGTGCCAGCTCACCCGAGACAGGCCCGGGAAACACCATATATTTT. Encoded protein: CASSPETGPGNTIYF. The rearrangement uses TRBV18 and TRBJ1-3; D is perhaps TRBD1 (6 bases). CDR1 is KGHSH and CDR2 is LQKENI in the germline V gene. The V gene lost 3 bases and the J gene lost 4 bases, with 13 bases spanning the gap. The CDR3 has 15 residues.

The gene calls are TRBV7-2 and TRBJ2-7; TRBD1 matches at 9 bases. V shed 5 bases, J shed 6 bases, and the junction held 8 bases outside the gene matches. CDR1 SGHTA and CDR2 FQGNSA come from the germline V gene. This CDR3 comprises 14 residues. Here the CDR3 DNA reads TGTGCCAGCAGCCGGACAGGGGAGATTGGCGAGCAGTACTTC. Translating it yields CASSRTGEIGEQYF.

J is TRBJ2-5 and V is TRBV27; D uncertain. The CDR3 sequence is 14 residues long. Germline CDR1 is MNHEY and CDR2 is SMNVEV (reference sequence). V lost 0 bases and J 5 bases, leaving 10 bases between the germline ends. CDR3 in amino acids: CASSLSRVMETQYF. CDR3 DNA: TGTGCCAGCAGTTTATCTCGGGTAATGGAGACCCAGTACTTC.

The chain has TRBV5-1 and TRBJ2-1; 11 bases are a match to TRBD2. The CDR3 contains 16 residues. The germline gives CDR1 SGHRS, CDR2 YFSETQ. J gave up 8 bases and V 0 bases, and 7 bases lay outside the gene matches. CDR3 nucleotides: TGCGCCAGCAGCTTGGCCCTAGCGGGGGGCCCCGATGAGCAGTTCTTC. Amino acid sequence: CASSLALAGGPDEQFF.

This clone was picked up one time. This chain's CDR3 is CASSSGGTAYEQYF. CDR3 in DNA: TGTGCCAGCAGCTCCGGTGGGACAGCCTACGAGCAGTACTTC. The chain uses TRBV11-2 and TRBJ2-7; TRBD1 aligns across 7 bases. Trimming took 4 bases from V and 2 from J; bases not matched to a gene: 5. The CDR3 spans 14 residues. Looked up from germline, CDR1 is SGHAT and CDR2 is FQNNGV.